These T cell receptor beta chains were read from a single sample in a study of T cell responses to AZD1222 COVID-19 vaccine. TCRdb keeps only in-frame clones here, not all; method: immunoSEQ multiplex PCR. The sample holds around 100,000 clones, over 70% seen once. The sample in question was peripheral blood, obtained on day 0 of AZD1222 vaccination. These receptors originate from an adult in good health. Each CDR3 is given with its conserved first and last residue.

CDR3aa: CASSVTPTGGEKLFF
j_gene: TRBJ1-4
v_gene: TRBV9
len: 15

CDR3aa: CASSPWGLASNEQYF
j_gene: TRBJ2-7
v_gene: TRBV3-1/TRBV3-2
len: 15

CDR3aa: CASSLRGDVNTEAFF
j_gene: TRBJ1-1
v_gene: TRBV5-5
len: 15

CDR3aa: CASRVPGTDYSPLHF
j_gene: TRBJ1-6
v_gene: TRBV27
len: 15

CDR3aa: CASSPLTEAFF
j_gene: TRBJ1-1
v_gene: TRBV10-2
len: 11

CDR3aa: CASSPVSGANSPLHF
j_gene: TRBJ1-6
v_gene: TRBV7-9
len: 15

CDR3aa: CASSLERWGGELFF
j_gene: TRBJ2-2
v_gene: TRBV7-2
len: 14

CDR3aa: CASRSGHSYEQYF
j_gene: TRBJ2-7
v_gene: TRBV11-1
len: 13

CDR3aa: CASSGRTGNTIYF
j_gene: TRBJ1-3
v_gene: TRBV4-2
len: 13

CDR3aa: CASRSPGTGNYEQYF
j_gene: TRBJ2-7
v_gene: TRBV6-5
len: 15

CDR3aa: CASSLQGASRRMNTEAFF
j_gene: TRBJ1-1
v_gene: TRBV18
len: 18

CDR3aa: CATRGHRESSYNSPLHF
j_gene: TRBJ1-6
v_gene: TRBV15
len: 17

CDR3aa: CASSQSRGGQETQYF
j_gene: TRBJ2-5
v_gene: TRBV4-2
len: 15

CDR3aa: CATSRTQLRDFPQETQYF
j_gene: TRBJ2-5
v_gene: TRBV15
len: 18

CDR3aa: CASSRLGSAAEQYF
j_gene: TRBJ2-7
v_gene: TRBV5-6
len: 14

CDR3aa: CASSLYKAAASEQFF
j_gene: TRBJ2-1
v_gene: TRBV5-8
len: 15

CDR3aa: CASTGVRSYEQYF
j_gene: TRBJ2-7
v_gene: TRBV28
len: 13

CDR3aa: CASSLWREVGYGYTF
j_gene: TRBJ1-2
v_gene: TRBV7-2
len: 15

CDR3aa: CAWSLGRTNSGNTIYF
j_gene: TRBJ1-3
v_gene: TRBV30
len: 16